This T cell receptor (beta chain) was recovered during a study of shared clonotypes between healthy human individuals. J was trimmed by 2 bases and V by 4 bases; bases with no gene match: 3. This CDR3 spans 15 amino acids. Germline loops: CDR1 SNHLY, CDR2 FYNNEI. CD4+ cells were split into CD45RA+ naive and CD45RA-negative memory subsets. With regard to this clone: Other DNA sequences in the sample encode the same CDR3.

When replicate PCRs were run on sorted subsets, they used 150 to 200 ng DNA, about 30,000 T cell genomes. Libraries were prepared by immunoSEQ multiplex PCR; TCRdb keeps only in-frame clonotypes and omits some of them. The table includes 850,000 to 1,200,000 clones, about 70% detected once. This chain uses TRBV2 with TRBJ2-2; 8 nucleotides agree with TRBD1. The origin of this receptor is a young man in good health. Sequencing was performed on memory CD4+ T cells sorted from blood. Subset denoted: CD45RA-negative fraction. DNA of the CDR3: TGTGCCAGCAGTGGACAGGGGCTCAACACCGGGGAGCTGTTTTTT. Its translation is CASSGQGLNTGELFF. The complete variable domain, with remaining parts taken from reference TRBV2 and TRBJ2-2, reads EPEVTQTPSHQVTQMGQEVILRCVPISNHLYFYWYRQILGQKVEFLVSFYNNEISEKSEIFDDQFSVERPDGSNFTLKIRSTKLEDSAMYFCASSGQGLNTGELFFGEGSRLTVL.